This TCR beta chain stems from a study of regulatory T cells in long-lasting Graves disease (dated by TCRdb to the early 2020s). For the wider study: In the newly diagnosed Graves' disease group, patients had been taking antithyroid drugs for less than 3 months. Peripheral blood TCR sequencing and RNA sequencing compared persistent Graves' disease patients with newly diagnosed Graves' disease patients. The study took place in China and was registered as a clinical trial. TCR sequencing covered 13 persistent and roughly 20 newly diagnosed Graves' disease patients, about 35 samples in total. What the work shows at the level of the full study, not this receptor alone: TRBV28, TRBJ1-2 and TRBJ2-5 were preferentially used in persistent disease, while TRBV20-1 and TRBJ2-1 were favored in newly diagnosed disease. Lower TCR Shannon entropy and fewer highly expanded clones were observed in persistent Graves' disease patients than in newly diagnosed patients, which suggested clonal expansion. As a limitation, the authors acknowledged that the small sample size may reduce accuracy. A larger number of public clonotypes was shared among persistent patients (approximately 3,000) than among newly diagnosed patients (around 880). Sequencing and analysis were limited to the TCR beta chain. Peripheral blood alone was examined, since thyroid tissue, which constituted the primary lesion, could not be accessed.

V is shortened by 3 bases, J by 2 bases, and the region joining them spans 8 bases. The CDR3 covers 14 residues, taking in both the cysteine and the phenylalanine. CDR3 DNA only is kept here, 42 bases in frame from base 1. This clonotype was detected ten times or more. This clone's antigen is unknown. Base qualities are not at hand, and no much larger clone is one base apart. Library method: multiplex PCR. The listed sequencing device is Illumina HiSeq 4000. TCR beta libraries were built with iRepertoire HTBI primers and Arm-PCR amplification of CDR3 regions. Before sequencing, the PCR products underwent gel purification. In the source study's methods: Gene usage analysis of CDR3 amino acid clonotypes relied on the 60 or so TRBV and about 15 TRBJ segments identified across samples. COPE and FqMerger were used to merge filtered high-quality paired reads into contigs. BLAST was used to align contigs to IMGT TRBV, TRBD and TRBJ reference genes, and CDR3 was defined according to IMGT. Any clonotype with a frequency above 0.1% was classified as a highly expanded clone. Shannon entropy was used to measure repertoire diversity, and the Gini coefficient was used to measure V-J evenness. A clonotype was considered public if more than one individual shared it. TCRdb reworked the public reads: Q25 trimming with fastp, MiXCR clone assembly, productive beta chains retained. Rows merge per CDR3 protein into single entries with the most common DNA and genes. TCRdb's processing, not the authors' own work, is the source of the V and J calls. Within this sample are 250,000 or so distinct CDR3 sequences, with under 20% of them counted one time only. Roughly 15% of the sample lies in the top ten.

The sample's time point label, decoded: newly diagnosed GD, antithyroid drugs for less than 3 months. RNA was extracted from PBMCs in TRIzol for both TCR sequencing and RNA sequencing. Graves' disease was diagnosed according to American Thyroid Association guidelines. Patients were recruited from an endocrinology department in Xi'an, China. Each patient gave about 10 milliliters of peripheral blood, collected in an EDTA anticoagulant tube. Ficoll Paque Plus density gradient separation was used to isolate PBMCs, and no further T cell sorting was performed. RNA quality was checked with an Agilent 2100 Bioanalyzer and agarose gel, and concentration with a NanoDrop 2000. The sample was also reused in another study, on T cells in Graves' hyperthyroidism and ophthalmopathy. As the second publication notes: A patient counted as having stable Graves' hyperthyroidism if no progression to ophthalmopathy occurred over 18 months of follow-up. Hyperthyroidism patients were aged 18 to 65 years and newly diagnosed, with disease duration of less than 2 months. Patients with uncontrolled infections, other autoimmune diseases, pregnancy or lactation were excluded. Clinical symptoms, serum thyroxine and TRAb, thyroid ultrasound, and orbital computed tomography formed the basis for the diagnoses. A first-round RT-PCR of the TCR CDR3 used the HTBI primer set with the Qiagen OneStep RT-PCR kit. Blood samples also contained most of the expanded thyroid clonotypes (frequency above 0.001), which suggests that blood repertoires may reflect thyroid immune responses. A model built on a 13 V-J signature distinguished ophthalmopathy from stable hyperthyroidism, reaching 85% to 90% sensitivity and under 84% specificity in cross-validation and 80%/75% in testing. During validation, the model predicted progression to ophthalmopathy a median of around six months ahead of onset, with roughly 65% sensitivity and under 85% specificity. A discovery cohort of approximately 100 patients, fewer than 50 with Graves' ophthalmopathy and approximately 60 with stable Graves' hyperthyroidism, was used to find distinguishing TCR V-J signatures. An independent validation cohort of around 19 hyperthyroidism patients and approximately 15 patients who later progressed to ophthalmopathy tested prospective prediction of ophthalmopathy. The approximately 98 discovery patients were randomly divided into training and test sets at a 7:3 ratio. In about 6 Graves' hyperthyroidism patients, the study also compared T-cell repertoires from thyroid tissue with T-cell repertoires from blood. After sampling, hyperthyroidism patients received methimazole starting at 30 mg daily, and ophthalmopathy patients received high-dose intravenous methylprednisolone. A second multiplex PCR round built the libraries, followed by size selection and purification. Libraries were sequenced paired-end with 100 bp reads on an Illumina HiSeq2000. Raw data were processed with SOAPnuke, discarding reads with adapters, uncalled bases, mean Phred below 15, or no exact constant-primer or identifier match. High-quality paired reads were merged with COPE v1.2.5, and unique nucleotide sequences were defined as clonotypes. MiTCR v1.1 was used to align the clonotypes against IMGT TRBV, TRBD and TRBJ reference segments. The analysis was restricted to V-J combinations with a frequency above 0.0001, which together covered about 99% of the repertoires. The TCS score was defined as F50 (clonal expansion) divided by E x V (chaos), with BLOSUM62-based TCRdist calculated between CDR3 peptides within each V-J. Welch's t-statistics and random forest reduced just over 500 V-J features to about 13, which were used in a naive Bayes classifier (R e1071). Sample size was not statistically predetermined, and blinding of investigators to group allocation was not performed. TCR Vbeta CDR3 sequencing of 140 or so peripheral blood samples (roughly 41 ophthalmopathy, some 75 hyperthyroidism and approximately 17 progressor patients) is reported in the paper.

The sequencing here drew on peripheral blood mononuclear cells (PBMCs), taken at new diagnosis, from a patient treated with antithyroid drugs. Here the chain combines TRBV12-3 or TRBV12-4 and TRBJ2-4; the D gene is perhaps TRBD2, from 6 matching bases. The clonotype originates from a woman in her 30s with Graves disease. Donor details come from another sample of the same person, matched by shared clones. The bases are TGTGCCAGCAGTTTTGCGGGGTCCAAAAACATTCAGTACTTC. Its amino acids are CASSFAGSKNIQYF.